Listed here is a single T cell receptor (beta chain). Only in-frame clones appear in the TCRdb table, and some are missing; sequencing was by immunoSEQ multiplex PCR. The repertoire consists of 55,000 to 75,000 clones, with about 80% occurring once and the leading ten covering around a sixth. This sample was included in a study of blood T cell repertoires in COVID-19. The overall study: Samples of COVID-19 (acute and convalescent) were obtained from the United States, Italy and Spain.

This sequence originates from a man aged 65 to 85 who had recovered from COVID-19. The sample taken for sequencing was peripheral blood.

The CDR3 DNA reads as TGTGCCTGGAGTACCCTGCCGGGGGATTCACCCCTCCACTTT. Translating it yields CAWSTLPGDSPLHF. This chain connects TRBV30 to TRBJ1-6; TRBD1 might be the D (5 bases). The length of the CDR3 is 14 residues. Trimming shortened V by 2 bases and J by 8 bases, and 13 bases separated the two germline ends. Germline loops: CDR1 GTSNPN, CDR2 SVGIG (reference sequence).